These 27 T cell receptor beta chains were all obtained from the same sample, sequenced in a study of OX40 agonist ivuxolimab in advanced cancers. Sequenced by immunoSEQ multiplex PCR; TCRdb stores in-frame clones only, minus some. The data hold some 77,000 clones, with over 75% observed a single time. The specimen comprised CD4+ or CD8+ T cells sorted from blood, sampled in a trial of the OX40 agonist ivuxolimab. Receptors were obtained from an adult with an advanced solid tumor such as melanoma, head and neck, liver or kidney cancer.

This clone occurred once. V is TRBV29-1 and J is TRBJ2-7; D unclear. The germline CDR1 and CDR2 sequences are SQVTM and ANQGSEA. The V end lost 4 bases, the J end lost 7 bases, and 14 bases lay between the germline ends. This CDR3 is 12 amino acids long. The CDR3 here is CSVVTDLGEQYF. For the CDR3, the DNA is TGCAGCGTTGTTACCGACCTCGGGGAGCAGTACTTC.

J is TRBJ2-7 and V is TRBV6-5; D is perhaps TRBD1 (6 bases). Germline V lookup: CDR1 MNHEY, CDR2 SVGAGI. The V gene lost 9 bases and the J gene lost 4 bases, with 19 bases spanning the gap. This CDR3 is built from 14 residues. The CDR3 DNA reads TGTGCCAGTCAGCCCAGGGGATTGGTATACGAGCAGTACTTC. Amino acids: CASQPRGLVYEQYF.

This chain links TRBV7-6 with TRBJ2-1, with D perhaps TRBD1 or TRBD2 (6 bases each). The CDR3 runs to 16 residues. V was clipped by 5 bases and J by 9 bases, with 23 bases between them. CDR1 and CDR2 from the germline V gene are SGHVS and FNYEAQ. The CDR3 DNA reads TGTGCCAGCAGCCCCCAAGGGGGGTACCCGGAGGGTGAGCAGTTCTTC. Protein product: CASSPQGGYPEGEQFF.

V usage is TRBV7-2 and J usage is TRBJ1-2, with 8 bases matching TRBD1. Trimming at V came to 5 bases and at J to 2 bases, leaving 10 bases not matched to a gene. Germline CDR1 reads SGHTA; CDR2 reads FQGNSA. The CDR3 extends over 16 amino acids. The DNA for the CDR3 is TGTGCCAGCAGCCGACAGGGGCCCACCCCGAACTATGGCTACACCTTC. This sequence encodes CASSRQGPTPNYGYTF.

V usage is TRBV5-1 and J usage is TRBJ2-5; D is ambiguous. The DNA end lines up better with TRBJ2-7; the J call may be wrong. Germline lookup yields CDR1 SGHRS and CDR2 YFSETQ. This CDR3 has 13 amino acids. The CDR3 coding sequence is TGCGCCAGCAGCTTGGCCCCAGCCTACGAGCAGTACTTC. Its translation is CASSLAPAYEQYF.

This clone turned up a few times. The chain links TRBV9 to TRBJ2-1; the match to TRBD2 covers 11 bases. Germline CDR1 reads SGDLS; CDR2 reads YYNGEE. There are 14 residues in the CDR3. After removal of 3 bases from V and 7 bases from J, the junction contained 3 bases not matched to a gene. Here the CDR3 reads CASSGTSGRNEQFF. The CDR3 bases are TGTGCCAGCAGCGGAACTAGCGGGAGAAATGAGCAGTTCTTC.

This clone has just a few counts. The CDR3 nucleotides read TGTGCCAGCAGTTACGGCCAGGGAAGGAACACCATATATTTT. Protein sequence: CASSYGQGRNTIYF. V usage is TRBV6-5 and J usage is TRBJ1-3; D might be TRBD1 (5 bases). Trimming left V 2 bases short and J 7 bases short, with 12 bases between. CDR1 and CDR2 from the germline V gene are MNHEY and SVGAGI. This CDR3 is 14 amino acids long.

The chain links TRBV29-1 to TRBJ1-1; 10 nucleotides align to TRBD1. The CDR3 consists of 12 residues. Trimming took 4 bases from V and 4 from J; bases not matched to a gene: 0. Germline CDR1 is SQVTM and CDR2 is ANQGSEA. CDR3 DNA sequence: TGCAGCGTTGGACAGGGGGCCACTGAAGCTTTCTTT. It is translated as CSVGQGATEAFF.

The J gene is TRBJ2-2, the V gene TRBV10-3; 10 bases are shared with TRBD2. The germline V gene encodes CDR1 ENHRY and CDR2 SYGVKD. V lost 7 bases, J lost 2 bases, and 7 bases stayed unmatched. This CDR3 region has 16 residues. The CDR3 loop reads CAITPSGGLNTGELFF. DNA for the CDR3: TGTGCCATCACCCCTAGCGGGGGCCTTAACACCGGGGAGCTGTTTTTT.

The CDR3 bases are TGTGCCAGCAGCTTAGTAGGGGACGGAAACACCGGGGAGCTGTTTTTT. Translation: CASSLVGDGNTGELFF. The chain combines TRBV11-1 with TRBJ2-2, with D possibly being TRBD1 or TRBD2 (5 bases each). Trimming stripped 1 base from V and 2 bases from J, with 11 bases between. The CDR3 length is 16 residues. The germline CDR1 and CDR2 sequences are SGHAT and FQDESV (reference sequence). The complete variable domain, with remaining parts taken from reference TRBV11-1 and TRBJ2-2, reads EAEVAQSPRYKITEKSQAVAFWCDPISGHATLYWYRQILGQGPELLVQFQDESVVDDSQLPKDRFSAERLKGVDSTLKIQPAELGDSAMYLCASSLVGDGNTGELFFGEGSRLTVL.

This rearrangement joins TRBV27 to TRBJ1-1, with D maybe TRBD1 (6 bases). CDR3 length equals 14 residues. V shed 2 bases and J shed 3 bases, with 10 bases lying between them. Germline loops: CDR1 MNHEY, CDR2 SMNVEV (reference sequence). CDR3 amino acids: CASSLLGADTEAFF. The CDR3 DNA reads as TGTGCCAGCAGTTTACTGGGGGCTGACACTGAAGCTTTCTTT.

This chain links TRBV21-1 with TRBJ1-2. TRBV21-1 is a pseudogene. The CDR3 totals 14 residues. The CDR3 nucleotides are TGTGCCAGCAGTAAACCTACGGGGGACGTGGACTACACCTTC. Protein: CASSKPTGDVDYTF.

A remark on this clone: Other DNA variants within this sample encode the same CDR3. The chain links TRBV4-2 to TRBJ2-6; D ambiguous. V was cut by 0 bases and J by 2 bases, with 2 bases left in between. The germline gives CDR1 LGHNA, CDR2 YNFKEQ. CDR3 size: 14 residues. The CDR3, as DNA: TGTGCCAGCAGCCAAGAGACTGGGGCCAACGTCCTGACTTTC. Residues: CASSQETGANVLTF.

The rearrangement uses TRBV7-6 and TRBJ1-4, with D tentatively TRBD1 (5 bases). V was trimmed by 2 bases and J by 8 bases, leaving 21 bases between them. This CDR3 is built from 17 residues. Germline CDR1 is SGHVS and CDR2 is FNYEAQ. Written as DNA, the CDR3 is TGTGCCAGCAGCTTAAATGGAATTCATGGGGCAGGCGAAAAACTGTTTTTT. It specifies CASSLNGIHGAGEKLFF.

This clone was recorded only once. This chain uses TRBV7-2 with TRBJ2-7; tentative D call: TRBD2 (5 bases). V lost 6 bases, J lost 5 bases, and 23 bases lay in between. The germline CDR1 and CDR2 sequences are SGHTA and FQGNSA. The CDR3 consists of 16 residues. The CDR3 here is CASSLDLAAGSDEQYF. CDR3 nucleotide sequence: TGTGCCAGCAGTTTGGACCTAGCTGCGGGTAGCGACGAGCAGTACTTC.

The genes are TRBV11-2 and TRBJ1-4, with D maybe TRBD1 (6 bases). The germline CDR1 and CDR2 sequences are SGHAT and FQNNGV. Trimming removed 1 base from V and 4 bases from J, with 16 bases in between. CDR3 size: 17 residues. CDR3 in DNA: TGTGCCAGCAGCTTAGCCCGCGGGGGGGCCCTTAATGAAAAACTGTTTTTT. Residues: CASSLARGGALNEKLFF.

The J gene is TRBJ2-7, the V gene TRBV5-6; D unresolved. V lost 0 bases, J lost 4 bases, and 11 bases lay in between. Germline V lookup: CDR1 SGHDT, CDR2 YYEEEE. CDR3 size: 14 residues. The CDR3 spells CASSLVWGTYEQYF. CDR3 DNA: TGTGCCAGCAGCTTGGTTTGGGGTACTTACGAGCAGTACTTC.

This chain connects TRBV1 to TRBJ2-1. TRBV1 is flagged as a pseudogene. CDR3 length: 13 residues. The CDR3 region has the DNA TGCACCAGCAGCCAAGTAACGTTCAATGAGCAGTTCTTC. Encoded protein: CTSSQVTFNEQFF.

V gene TRBV5-1 combines with J gene TRBJ2-7; 7 bases align to TRBD2. This CDR3 comprises 15 residues. Germline CDR1 reads SGHRS; CDR2 reads YFSETQ. The V and J ends lost 4 bases and 2 bases, in that order; junction bases with no gene match: 9. CDR3 DNA: TGCGCCAGCAGCGGGTCCGGGACTAATACCTACGAGCAGTACTTC. This gives the protein CASSGSGTNTYEQYF.

The chain uses TRBV7-8 and TRBJ2-1; 10 bases align to TRBD2. Germline V gene lookup returns CDR1 SGHVS and CDR2 FQNEAQ. Trimming at V came to 6 bases and at J to 0 bases, leaving 11 bases not matched to a gene. This CDR3 comprises 18 residues. The CDR3 protein is CASSSASGGTLSYNEQFF. In DNA form, the CDR3 reads TGTGCCAGCAGTTCCGCTAGCGGGGGAACCCTCTCCTACAATGAGCAGTTCTTC.

This rearrangement joins TRBV11-2 to TRBJ1-2, with TRBD1 matching 8 bases. CDR1 and CDR2 (germline): SGHAT, FQNNGV. The CDR3 totals 13 residues. Trimming removed 5 bases from V and 9 bases from J; junction bases left unmatched: 8. The CDR3: CASSEGQGRSYTF. CDR3 nucleotide sequence: TGTGCCAGCAGCGAAGGACAGGGAAGGAGCTACACCTTC.

This clone was picked up a small number of times. The gene calls are TRBV2 and TRBJ2-3; D is undetermined. Germline V lookup: CDR1 SNHLY, CDR2 FYNNEI. The CDR3 length is 14 residues. Trimming shortened V by 6 bases and J by 0 bases, and 10 bases separated the two germline ends. CDR3 bases: TGTGCCAGCAGCCCCTACGCTAGCACAGATACGCAGTATTTT. This translates into CASSPYASTDTQYF. The variable domain in full, completed from reference TRBV2 and TRBJ2-3, reads EPEVTQTPSHQVTQMGQEVILRCVPISNHLYFYWYRQILGQKVEFLVSFYNNEISEKSEIFDDQFSVERPDGSNFTLKIRSTKLEDSAMYFCASSPYASTDTQYFGPGTRLTVL.

The chain combines TRBV13 with TRBJ2-1; no clear D. Germline CDR1 and CDR2: PRHDT and FYEKMQ (reference sequence). The CDR3 loop spans 11 amino acids. Trimming left V 6 bases short and J 5 bases short, with 5 bases between. CDR3 DNA: TGTGCCAGCAGTTATAACAATGAGCAGTTCTTC. Encoded protein: CASSYNNEQFF.

The chain is built from TRBV11-2 and TRBJ2-1; 13 bases are a match to TRBD2. The CDR3 has 14 amino acids. The V gene end was trimmed by 6 bases and the J gene end by 6 bases; junction bases not matched to a gene: 2. Germline loops: CDR1 SGHAT, CDR2 FQNNGV. The DNA for the CDR3 is TGTGCCAGCAGTGGACTAGCGGGAGCCAATGAGCAGTTCTTC. Its protein is CASSGLAGANEQFF.

This chain links TRBV10-1 with TRBJ2-1, with 7 bases lining up with TRBD2. This CDR3 has 15 amino acids. Germline V CDR1 and CDR2: WNHNN, SYGVQD (reference sequence). The trim removed 2 bases at V and 2 bases at J, leaving 3 bases unmatched. CDR3 sequence reads: CASSERTSAYNEQFF. The CDR3 DNA follows: TGCGCCAGCAGTGAGAGAACTAGCGCCTACAATGAGCAGTTCTTC.

CDR3: CASRDRSYTEAFF. The DNA of the CDR3 is TGTGCCAGTAGGGACAGGTCCTACACTGAAGCTTTCTTT. The chain has TRBV19 and TRBJ1-1; TRBD1 matches 7 bases. The CDR3 is made up of 13 amino acids. From germline, CDR1 is LNHDA and CDR2 SQIVND (reference sequence). The V segment lost 6 bases and the J segment 3 bases; nucleotides outside the gene matches: 4.

This clone was seen a single time. The CDR3: CAWSPRGQGGYGYTF. CDR3 bases: TGTGCCTGGAGCCCGAGAGGGCAGGGCGGATATGGCTACACCTTC. The chain couples TRBV30 to TRBJ1-2, with D possibly matching TRBD1 (5 bases). Germline assignment: CDR1 GTSNPN and CDR2 SVGIG (reference sequence). CDR3 length: 15 amino acids. V lost 3 bases and J 5 bases, leaving 19 bases between the germline ends.